The 15 T cell receptor beta chains presented below share a single source sample, sequenced in a study of T cell repertoires in cytomegalovirus infection. MiXCR was run by TCRdb on the reads, yielding one entry per CDR3 protein. Among about 400,000 distinct CDR3 sequences listed, roughly 20% were seen once. The material sequenced was PBMCs. All receptors derive from a human donor in good health (CMV status not recorded). Some clones in this sample may be carry-over from other donors' samples.

This chain uses TRBV15 with TRBJ2-1; either TRBD1 or TRBD2 may fit D (5 bases each). CDR1 LNHNV and CDR2 YYDKDF come from the germline V gene (reference sequence). The CDR3 runs to 15 residues. Trimming pared 1 base from V and 4 bases from J, leaving 11 bases between. CDR3 residues: CATSRGGTMYNEQFF. The CDR3 DNA reads as TGTGCCACCAGCAGAGGAGGGACGATGTACAATGAGCAGTTCTTC.

This clonotype was counted only a few times. The chain has TRBV29-1 and TRBJ2-1; TRBD2 matches 7 bases. CDR1 and CDR2 (germline): SQVTM, ANQGSEA. CDR3 length: 13 residues. With V trimmed by 7 bases and J by 8 bases, 11 bases remained unmatched. The chain's CDR3 is CSAVTSVWDEQFF. CDR3 DNA: TGCAGCGCCGTCACTAGCGTCTGGGATGAGCAGTTCTTC.

The chain has TRBV25-1 and TRBJ2-5, with D possibly TRBD2 on 6 matching bases. Trimming cost V 8 bases and J 2 bases, with 12 bases left between them. The length of the CDR3 is 13 residues. CDR1 MGHDK and CDR2 SYGVNS come from the germline V gene. The DNA of the CDR3 is TGTGCCAGCCGGCTGGGGGGACAAGAGACCCAGTACTTC. It yields the protein CASRLGGQETQYF.

This clonotype was seen at least ten times. The chain couples TRBV5-6 to TRBJ2-3; 8 bases map to TRBD1. The CDR3 loop spans 15 amino acids. The germline V gene has CDR1 SGHDT and CDR2 YYEEEE. J lost 4 bases, V lost 3 bases, and 7 bases had no gene match. The CDR3 here is CASSSAGQGADTQYF. CDR3 nucleotides: TGTGCCAGCAGCTCCGCCGGACAGGGCGCAGATACGCAGTATTTT.

At least ten counts were recorded for this clonotype. The genes are TRBV7-9 and TRBJ2-5, with D unclear. Germline CDR1 is SEHNR and CDR2 is FQNEAQ (reference sequence). The CDR3 runs 16 residues. The V end was cut by 0 bases, the J end by 3 bases, with 14 bases between. The CDR3 protein is CASSLALGSREETQYF. Here the CDR3 DNA reads TGTGCCAGCAGCTTAGCGCTGGGTTCCCGGGAAGAGACCCAGTACTTC.

The rearrangement links TRBV7-2 to TRBJ1-6, with D possibly being TRBD1 (6 bases). Germline V gene lookup returns CDR1 SGHTA and CDR2 FQGNSA. The V gene lost 8 bases and the J gene lost 9 bases, with 14 bases spanning the gap. The CDR3 extends over 13 amino acids. CDR3 sequence (DNA): TGTGCCAGCCGCTCAGGGACATCTTCACCCCTCCACTTT. Translated: CASRSGTSSPLHF.

The genes are TRBV5-4 and TRBJ1-2; perhaps TRBD1 as D (5 bases). Deletions cut 3 bases from V and 9 bases from J, with 21 bases between. Germline CDR1 SGHNT, CDR2 YYREEE (reference sequence). This CDR3 has 15 amino acids. The DNA for the CDR3 is TGTGCCAGCAGCTCCCGACAGAGCGGTATTCATAGCTACACCTTC. This sequence encodes CASSSRQSGIHSYTF.

This clonotype was seen repeatedly, ten times or more. The chain carries TRBV7-2 and TRBJ1-1; no firm D call. CDR1 is SGHTA, CDR2 FQGNSA, per germline. The CDR3 loop spans 12 amino acids. The V end was cut by 4 bases, the J end by 8 bases, with 11 bases between. The CDR3 nucleotides are TGTGCCAGCAGCTACCCGGGATCCGAAGCTTTCTTT. As protein: CASSYPGSEAFF.

The chain has TRBV4-1 and TRBJ2-1, with D tentatively TRBD2 (5 bases). Trimming took 5 bases from V and 6 from J, leaving 20 bases between them. CDR1 and CDR2 (germline): MGHRA, YSYEKL. This CDR3 is built from 16 residues. The CDR3, as DNA: TGCGCCAGCAGCTTGAACAACATCGGTGGAGGCAATGAGCAGTTCTTC. It encodes CASSLNNIGGGNEQFF.

This clonotype was detected many times. The rearrangement links TRBV7-2 to TRBJ2-3; D not certain. Germline CDR1 SGHTA, CDR2 FQGNSA. The CDR3 runs to 13 residues. Trimming pared 5 bases from V and 7 bases from J, leaving 13 bases between. For the CDR3, the DNA is TGTGCCAGCAGCCCGCCGGCCCCAAATACGCAGTATTTT. Protein: CASSPPAPNTQYF.

This clonotype has just a few counts. The chain uses TRBV4-2 and TRBJ2-7; 12 nucleotides agree with TRBD2. The CDR3 runs to 19 residues. In germline, CDR1 is LGHNA, CDR2 YNFKEQ. Germline trimming cut 0 bases from V and 4 bases from J; bases unmatched to any gene: 13. The CDR3 sequence: CASSQDVEEATSGGYEQYF. CDR3 nucleotide sequence: TGTGCCAGCAGCCAAGATGTGGAGGAGGCGACTAGCGGGGGTTACGAGCAGTACTTC.

This clonotype occurred a few times. The J gene is TRBJ2-1, the V gene TRBV2; D is perhaps TRBD2 (5 bases). With 6 bases removed from V and 4 bases from J, the gap between germline ends came to 10 bases. Germline lookup yields CDR1 SNHLY and CDR2 FYNNEI. This CDR3 has 13 amino acids. CDR3 DNA sequence: TGTGCCAGCAGGGCTAGCCTTTACAATGAGCAGTTCTTC. It codes for CASRASLYNEQFF.

The chain combines TRBV15 with TRBJ2-7; D perhaps matches TRBD1 (5 bases). Germline-derived CDR1 and CDR2 are LNHNV and YYDKDF (reference sequence). The CDR3 sequence is 13 residues long. The V gene lost 3 bases and the J gene lost 4 bases, with 10 bases spanning the gap. The CDR3, as DNA: TGTGCCACCAGCAGGGACAAACTTTACGAGCAGTACTTC. This encodes CATSRDKLYEQYF.

The chain uses TRBV23-1 and TRBJ2-1; 10 nucleotides line up with TRBD1. TRBV23-1 is an open reading frame whose function is uncertain. V was clipped by 3 bases and J by 6 bases; unmatched bases: 8. This CDR3 is built from 16 residues. The CDR3 sequence is CASSHLTGTGANEQFF. CDR3 sequence (DNA): TGCGCCAGCAGTCATCTTACTGGGACAGGGGCCAATGAGCAGTTCTTC.

The J gene is TRBJ2-7, the V gene TRBV12-3 or TRBV12-4; weak D call: TRBD1 (6 bases). The germline V and J ends were trimmed by 6 bases and 6 bases, with 9 bases remaining between them. The CDR3 consists of 11 residues. CDR3: CASSQGFEQYF. CDR3 nucleotide sequence: TGTGCCAGCAGCCAGGGGTTCGAGCAGTACTTC.